The next 18 T cell receptor beta chains were all read from a single sample in a study of cytomegalovirus exposure and HLA in healthy donors. The study ran its PCR with 60 Vbeta and 13 Jbeta primers. The assay was immunoSEQ multiplex PCR, and TCRdb's table has in-frame clones only and misses some. The sample holds around 200,000 clones; 75% to 90% are singletons and the top ten take less than 0.85%. Sequencing used PBMCs. The origin of the receptors is a young woman in good health and CMV-seronegative.

The rearrangement joins TRBV18 to TRBJ1-5; D gene uncertain. In germline, CDR1 is KGHSH, CDR2 LQKENI. The CDR3 is 14 residues long. V lost 3 bases and J 2 bases, leaving 8 bases between the germline ends. The CDR3 is CASSPQNRNQPQHF. DNA of the CDR3: TGTGCCAGCTCACCGCAGAATCGCAATCAGCCCCAGCATTTT.

The CDR3 bases are TGTGCCAGCAGCACCCTCAGGATCGGGGGAAATTATGGCTACACCTTC. It translates to CASSTLRIGGNYGYTF. The chain carries TRBV28 and TRBJ1-2, with D perhaps matching TRBD1 (5 bases). This CDR3 contains 16 residues. Germline V gene lookup returns CDR1 MDHEN and CDR2 SYDVKM. V was clipped by 6 bases and J by 5 bases, with 22 bases between them.

This clone appeared a few times. The chain couples TRBV7-9 to TRBJ2-5; D is unresolved. Trimming stripped 5 bases from V and 2 bases from J, with 3 bases between. The germline gives CDR1 SEHNR, CDR2 FQNEAQ (reference sequence). The CDR3 totals 11 residues. CDR3 residues: CASSPQETQYF. DNA of the CDR3: TGTGCCAGCAGCCCGCAAGAGACCCAGTACTTC.

The rearrangement links TRBV13 to TRBJ2-7; no firm D call. V shed 3 bases and J shed 5 bases, with 11 bases lying between them. Germline assignment: CDR1 PRHDT and CDR2 FYEKMQ (reference sequence). The CDR3 has 13 amino acids. For the CDR3, the DNA is TGTGCCAGCAGCTTCGGCAGGCCCCACGAGCAGTACTTC. It specifies CASSFGRPHEQYF.

V usage is TRBV18 and J usage is TRBJ2-1; D possibly corresponds to TRBD1 (5 bases). CDR1 and CDR2 (germline): KGHSH, LQKENI. This CDR3 has 15 amino acids. V was cut by 2 bases and J by 4 bases, with 12 bases left in between. The CDR3 nucleotides are TGTGCCAGCTCACCAGCAGGGAATACGTACAATGAGCAGTTCTTC. This sequence encodes CASSPAGNTYNEQFF.

The CDR3 spells CASSPFDEKLFF. CDR3 bases: TGTGCCAGCTCACCATTCGATGAAAAACTGTTTTTT. The V call is TRBV18, the J call TRBJ1-4; D is unclear. Germline V gene sequence: CDR1 KGHSH, CDR2 LQKENI. The CDR3 covers 12 residues. V was trimmed by 2 bases and J by 6 bases, leaving 4 bases between them.

The rearrangement uses TRBV6-5 and TRBJ2-7; weak D call: TRBD1 (6 bases). The CDR3 length is 14 residues. CDR1 and CDR2 from the germline V gene are MNHEY and SVGAGI. Trimming took 5 bases from V and 0 from J, leaving 11 bases between them. The CDR3 DNA reads as TGTGCCAGCAGTACTGCGGACAGCTCCTACGAGCAGTACTTC. This encodes CASSTADSSYEQYF.

On this clone itself: A read error may produce the germline difference seen at one junction end. The chain joins TRBV7-9 to TRBJ1-5; no definite D call. Germline V lookup: CDR1 SEHNR, CDR2 FQNEAQ (reference sequence). CDR3 length equals 15 residues. CDR3 residues: CSSSLEAGSAQPQHF. In DNA, the CDR3 is TGTTCCAGCAGCTTAGAGGCGGGCAGCGCTCAGCCCCAGCATTTT.

This CDR3 reads CASSSRQGAGNQPQHF. CDR3 DNA: TGTGCCAGCAGTTCGCGACAGGGGGCCGGCAATCAGCCCCAGCATTTT. The gene calls are TRBV27 and TRBJ1-5; 10 nucleotides agree with TRBD1. CDR3 size: 16 residues. The V segment lost 4 bases and the J segment 2 bases; nucleotides outside the gene matches: 5. Per the germline V gene, CDR1 is MNHEY and CDR2 is SMNVEV (reference sequence).

The V call is TRBV2, the J call TRBJ2-7, with TRBD1 matching over 8 bases. The CDR3 spans 14 residues. V shed 6 bases and J 2 bases; nucleotides not matched to a gene: 6. Germline values: CDR1 SNHLY, CDR2 FYNNEI. The DNA for the CDR3 is TGTGCCAGCAGCAACGACAGGGGCACCTACGAGCAGTACTTC. Its protein product is CASSNDRGTYEQYF.

The rearrangement uses TRBV18 and TRBJ2-7; 11 nucleotides line up with TRBD1. The J segment lost 5 bases and the V segment lost 2 bases, leaving 5 bases of the junction unmatched. Germline CDR1 reads KGHSH; CDR2 reads LQKENI. The CDR3 extends over 15 amino acids. The CDR3 DNA sequence: TGTGCCAGCTCACCAACGGACAGGGGGCCCGACGAGCAGTACTTC. It codes for CASSPTDRGPDEQYF.

This clone has a single count. This sequence joins TRBV7-6 and TRBJ2-7; 13 nucleotides match TRBD2. The CDR3 extends over 15 amino acids. CDR1 is SGHVS, CDR2 FNYEAQ, per germline. After removal of 5 bases from V and 2 bases from J, the junction contained 3 bases not matched to a gene. The CDR3 region is CASSQLAGGPYEQYF. In DNA, the CDR3 is TGTGCCAGCAGCCAACTAGCGGGAGGGCCCTACGAGCAGTACTTC.

This clone was recorded only once. The chain is built from TRBV10-2 and TRBJ2-2; 12 bases are a match to TRBD2. CDR1 WSHSY and CDR2 SAAADI come from the germline V gene. The V gene end was trimmed by 4 bases and the J gene end by 6 bases; junction bases not matched to a gene: 3. The CDR3 consists of 15 residues. The CDR3 loop is CASSAPSGRAGELFF. DNA of the CDR3: TGCGCCAGCAGTGCCCCTAGCGGGAGGGCCGGGGAGCTGTTTTTT.

This chain connects TRBV18 to TRBJ1-1; TRBD1 might be the D (6 bases). Deletions cut 5 bases from V and 6 bases from J, with 10 bases between. Germline assignment: CDR1 KGHSH and CDR2 LQKENI. The CDR3 extends over 12 amino acids. The CDR3 DNA reads TGTGCCAGCTCAACTAGGGGGTCTGAAGCTTTCTTT. Translation: CASSTRGSEAFF. Supplemented by reference TRBV18 and TRBJ1-1, the full variable domain reads NAGVMQNPRHLVRRRGQEARLRCSPMKGHSHVYWYRQLPEEGLKFMVYLQKENIIDESGMPKERFSAEFPKEGPSILRIQQVVRGDSAAYFCASSTRGSEAFFGQGTRLTVV.

The chain recombines TRBV19 with TRBJ1-5; no clear D gene. CDR3 length: 13 residues. Germline-derived CDR1 and CDR2 are LNHDA and SQIVND (reference sequence). The V gene lost 4 bases and the J gene lost 6 bases, with 10 bases spanning the gap. The CDR3 region is CASSTNQAQPQHF. The CDR3 nucleotides read TGTGCCAGTAGTACAAACCAGGCTCAGCCCCAGCATTTT.

This clone was found a few times. The chain recombines TRBV11-1 with TRBJ1-2, with TRBD1 identical over 8 bases. The CDR3 is made up of 14 amino acids. V lost 5 bases to trimming and J lost 4 bases; unmatched junction nucleotides: 6. From germline, CDR1 is SGHAT and CDR2 FQDESV (reference sequence). The CDR3 loop reads CASSDYDRGYGYTF. CDR3 nucleotides: TGTGCCAGCAGCGATTATGACAGGGGCTATGGCTACACCTTC.

This chain joins TRBV10-2 and TRBJ2-1, with 13 bases matching TRBD2. V shed 6 bases, J shed 8 bases, and the junction held 4 bases outside the gene matches. The CDR3 length is 14 residues. In germline, CDR1 is WSHSY, CDR2 SAAADI. The CDR3 reads CASRTSGGRDEQFF. CDR3 DNA: TGCGCCAGCAGGACTAGCGGGGGGCGGGATGAGCAGTTCTTC.

This clone was recorded once. V usage is TRBV11-2 and J usage is TRBJ2-1; unclear D gene. V lost 0 bases, J lost 5 bases, and 8 bases lay in between. There are 14 residues in the CDR3. Germline V gene data show CDR1 as SGHAT and CDR2 as FQNNGV. The CDR3 here is CASSLDRPHNEQFF. CDR3 sequence (DNA): TGTGCCAGCAGCTTAGACAGGCCTCACAATGAGCAGTTCTTC.